These 25 T cell receptor beta chains share one sample of origin, sequenced in a study of graft-versus-host responses after intestinal transplantation. What these receptors recognize is not known. Measured with immunoSEQ multiplex PCR; TCRdb has only the in-frame clones, and not every one. The sample shows 65,000 to 85,000 clones, more than 75% of them seen only once. The source was unstimulated CD8+ T cells sorted from spleen or lymph node cells, collected before transplant. The receptors here all came from a human donor who was the organ donor for an intestinal transplant.

The V gene is TRBV19, the J gene TRBJ2-7, with a weak D call TRBD1 (6 bases). Germline V CDR1 and CDR2: LNHDA, SQIVND (reference sequence). The CDR3 is 13 residues long. Deletions cut 5 bases from V and 0 bases from J, with 8 bases between. CDR3 region: CASSAGASYEQYF. In DNA, the CDR3 is TGTGCCAGTAGTGCAGGGGCCTCCTACGAGCAGTACTTC.

This clone was observed a few times. The V call is TRBV5-1, the J call TRBJ2-5; a possible D gene is TRBD2 (6 bases). Germline CDR1 reads SGHRS; CDR2 reads YFSETQ. V lost 4 bases, J lost 4 bases, and 17 bases lay in between. The CDR3 is 15 amino acids. The CDR3, as DNA: TGCGCCAGCAGCCCAGCAACCCGGGAGATAGAGACCCAGTACTTC. The encoded protein is CASSPATREIETQYF. Together with reference TRBV5-1 and TRBJ2-5, the CDR3 gives the full variable domain: KAGVTQTPRYLIKTRGQQVTLSCSPISGHRSVSWYQQTPGQGLQFLFEYFSETQRNKGNFPGRFSGRQFSNSRSEMNVSTLELGDSALYLCASSPATREIETQYFGPGTRLLVL.

The gene calls are TRBV30 and TRBJ1-2, with D tentatively TRBD1 (6 bases). Germline assignment: CDR1 GTSNPN and CDR2 SVGIG (reference sequence). V was pared by 4 bases and J by 2 bases, with 8 bases between. The CDR3 covers 12 residues. The CDR3 protein is CAWIGGNYGYTF. CDR3 sequence (DNA): TGTGCCTGGATAGGGGGGAACTATGGCTACACCTTC.

The chain links TRBV29-1 to TRBJ1-2; tentatively, D is TRBD1 (5 bases). The CDR3 covers 12 residues. Germline V gene sequence: CDR1 SQVTM, CDR2 ANQGSEA. Between the trimmed V and J ends, which lost 3 bases and 4 bases, there was a span of 9 bases. DNA for the CDR3: TGCAGCGTTGATGGGGCCCCCTATGGCTACACCTTC. Its translation: CSVDGAPYGYTF.

The J gene is TRBJ1-5, the V gene TRBV7-8; D not resolved. The CDR3 totals 15 residues. Germline loops: CDR1 SGHVS, CDR2 FQNEAQ. V lost 5 bases to trimming and J lost 1 base, with 12 bases between them. The CDR3 loop is CASSALDTSNQPQHF. The DNA for the CDR3 is TGTGCCAGCAGCGCCCTAGACACCAGCAATCAGCCCCAGCATTTT.

V usage is TRBV5-6 and J usage is TRBJ2-3, with D perhaps matching TRBD1 (6 bases). The CDR3 is made up of 13 amino acids. The V and J ends lost 0 bases and 5 bases respectively, with 7 bases between them. Germline loops: CDR1 SGHDT, CDR2 YYEEEE. CDR3 region: CASSLVGGDTQYF. The DNA for the CDR3 is TGTGCCAGCAGCTTGGTAGGGGGAGATACGCAGTATTTT. The complete variable domain, with remaining parts taken from reference TRBV5-6 and TRBJ2-3, reads DAGVTQSPTHLIKTRGQQVTLRCSPKSGHDTVSWYQQALGQGPQFIFQYYEEEERQRGNFPDRFSGHQFPNYSSELNVNALLLGDSALYLCASSLVGGDTQYFGPGTRLTVL.

This chain connects TRBV10-2 to TRBJ1-1, with D perhaps TRBD1 (6 bases). The CDR3 runs to 18 residues. V lost 2 bases to trimming and J lost 0 bases, with 19 bases between them. Per the germline V gene, CDR1 is WSHSY and CDR2 is SAAADI. The CDR3, as DNA: TGCGCCAGCAGTGAGATAGAAAGGACAGACACCATGAACACTGAAGCTTTCTTT. This translates into CASSEIERTDTMNTEAFF.

The chain links TRBV9 to TRBJ2-7; D possibly corresponds to TRBD1 (5 bases). CDR1 is SGDLS and CDR2 is YYNGEE in the germline V gene. Trimming removed 0 bases at V and 2 bases at J, with 9 bases between. CDR3 length equals 14 residues. This chain's CDR3 is CASSVGAGPYEQYF. As DNA, the CDR3 is TGTGCCAGCAGCGTAGGGGCAGGGCCCTACGAGCAGTACTTC.

This chain joins TRBV27 and TRBJ2-7; D possibly uses TRBD1 or TRBD2 (5 bases each). Trimming left V 8 bases short and J 4 bases short, with 18 bases between. The germline CDR1 and CDR2 sequences are MNHEY and SMNVEV (reference sequence). This CDR3 is 14 amino acids long. The CDR3 DNA is TGTGCCAGCTCCCCACCGGGAAAGGGGTACGAGCAGTACTTC. Its protein product is CASSPPGKGYEQYF.

This CDR3 is CARSLDPPYEQFF. The DNA for the CDR3 is TGTGCCAGAAGCTTGGATCCCCCATATGAGCAGTTCTTC. The J gene is TRBJ2-1, the V gene TRBV5-3, with D unclear. TRBV5-3 is flagged as an ORF with uncertain function. The CDR3 totals 13 residues. Deletions cut 0 bases from V and 8 bases from J, with 9 bases between.

V usage is TRBV4-1 and J usage is TRBJ1-3; D may be TRBD1 (6 bases). CDR1 and CDR2 (germline): MGHRA, YSYEKL. V was clipped by 0 bases and J by 2 bases, with 17 bases between them. The CDR3 contains 18 residues. CDR3 coding DNA: TGCGCCAGCAGCCAAGAGGACTTTCACAGGGTCCCTGGAAACACCATATATTTT. This sequence encodes CASSQEDFHRVPGNTIYF.

The V and J genes are TRBV7-9 and TRBJ1-6; perhaps TRBD1 as D (5 bases). Germline CDR1 reads SEHNR; CDR2 reads FQNEAQ (reference sequence). Trimming removed 1 base at V and 8 bases at J, with 15 bases between. This CDR3 contains 16 residues. The CDR3: CASSLGVGRVYSPLHF. Written as DNA, the CDR3 is TGTGCCAGCAGCTTAGGTGTGGGACGGGTATATTCACCCCTCCACTTT.

V and J are TRBV30 and TRBJ2-7, with D perhaps matching TRBD2 (5 bases). Per germline, CDR1 GTSNPN and CDR2 SVGIG (reference sequence). The CDR3 spans 12 residues. The V and J ends lost 0 bases and 7 bases respectively, with 10 bases between them. The CDR3 bases are TGTGCCTGGAGTGTACTAGGAAATGAGCAGTACTTC. It translates to CAWSVLGNEQYF.

This chain joins TRBV5-4 and TRBJ2-2; 7 bases map to TRBD1. CDR1 is SGHNT, CDR2 YYREEE, per germline (reference sequence). The V and J ends lost 4 bases and 5 bases, in that order; junction bases with no gene match: 8. This CDR3 is built from 15 residues. CDR3 residues: CASSPGTEYTGELFF. Written as DNA, the CDR3 is TGTGCCAGCAGCCCCGGGACAGAATATACCGGGGAGCTGTTTTTT.

The chain recombines TRBV11-2 with TRBJ1-4, with unresolved D. Germline assignment: CDR1 SGHAT and CDR2 FQNNGV. The CDR3 consists of 13 residues. Trimming removed 11 bases from V and 5 bases from J, with 15 bases in between. This CDR3 is CASAEYNNEKLFF. CDR3 sequence (DNA): TGTGCCTCCGCGGAGTACAACAATGAAAAACTGTTTTTT. Using reference TRBV11-2 and TRBJ1-4 for the parts outside the CDR3, the full variable domain is EAGVAQSPRYKIIEKRQSVAFWCNPISGHATLYWYQQILGQGPKLLIQFQNNGVVDDSQLPKDRFSAERLKGVDSTLKIQPAKLEDSAVYLCASAEYNNEKLFFGSGTQLSVL.

A few counts support this clone. This chain links TRBV28 with TRBJ1-2; D is uncertain. The V end was cut by 3 bases, the J end by 0 bases, with 11 bases between. The CDR3 extends over 15 amino acids. Germline CDR1 is MDHEN and CDR2 is SYDVKM. CDR3 amino acids: CASSFLDGTNYGYTF. DNA of the CDR3: TGTGCCAGCAGTTTTCTAGACGGTACTAACTATGGCTACACCTTC.

The chain joins TRBV18 to TRBJ2-1; a possible D gene is TRBD2 (5 bases). There are 13 residues in the CDR3. V was shortened by 6 bases and J by 8 bases, with 14 bases between the two germline ends. Germline CDR1 is KGHSH and CDR2 is LQKENI. This CDR3 is CASSAGVIHEQFF. Written as DNA, the CDR3 is TGTGCCAGCTCCGCCGGGGTTATACATGAGCAGTTCTTC.

This clone was found a few times. The V and J genes are TRBV4-2 and TRBJ2-3; TRBD1 matches 12 bases. Trimming took 6 bases from V and 4 from J; bases not matched to a gene: 8. The CDR3 extends over 16 amino acids. Germline CDR1 and CDR2: LGHNA and YNFKEQ. CDR3 bases: TGTGCCAGCAGTAGTTCCGGGACAGGGGGCCCAGATACGCAGTATTTT. This translates into CASSSSGTGGPDTQYF.

This rearrangement joins TRBV7-9 to TRBJ1-5, with 7 bases that match TRBD1. V shed 2 bases, J shed 8 bases, and the junction held 18 bases outside the gene matches. Germline values: CDR1 SEHNR, CDR2 FQNEAQ (reference sequence). The length of the CDR3 is 18 residues. CDR3 nucleotides: TGTGCCAGCAGCTTAAAACTTAAAACGGACAGGATGCGCAAGCCCCAGCATTTT. Translation: CASSLKLKTDRMRKPQHF.

The sample holds one count of this clone. The chain carries TRBV28 and TRBJ2-5; D is uncertain. Germline V gives CDR1 MDHEN, CDR2 SYDVKM. CDR3 size: 14 residues. Trimming shortened V by 5 bases and J by 1 base, and 11 bases separated the two germline ends. The CDR3 DNA reads as TGTGCCAGCAGTCCAGTCGGCGGCCAAGAGACCCAGTACTTC. It codes for CASSPVGGQETQYF.

J is TRBJ2-7 and V is TRBV6-5, with D unresolved. Between the trimmed V and J ends, which lost 0 bases and 4 bases, there was a span of 16 bases. Germline V lookup: CDR1 MNHEY, CDR2 SVGAGI. This CDR3 region has 16 residues. In DNA, the CDR3 is TGTGCCAGCAGTTACTCAACGGATGAGATGAGGTACGAGCAGTACTTC. Its translation: CASSYSTDEMRYEQYF.

The V gene is TRBV4-1, the J gene TRBJ1-5; weak D call: TRBD1 (6 bases). Trimming stripped 4 bases from V and 4 bases from J, with 14 bases between. The germline V gene encodes CDR1 MGHRA and CDR2 YSYEKL. The CDR3 covers 15 residues. The CDR3 spells CASSRNTGRNQPQHF. The CDR3 DNA follows: TGCGCCAGCAGCCGAAATACAGGGAGGAATCAGCCCCAGCATTTT.

This chain joins TRBV19 and TRBJ1-1, with D perhaps TRBD1 (5 bases). Germline V gives CDR1 LNHDA, CDR2 SQIVND (reference sequence). The CDR3 extends over 13 amino acids. V lost 8 bases and J 4 bases, leaving 14 bases between the germline ends. CDR3 residues: CASSPWGSTEAFF. In nucleotides, the CDR3 is TGTGCCAGTTCCCCCTGGGGGAGCACTGAAGCTTTCTTT.

The chain couples TRBV4-1 to TRBJ2-6; D is ambiguous. The CDR3 is 20 amino acids. Germline loops: CDR1 MGHRA, CDR2 YSYEKL. V was trimmed by 0 bases and J by 0 bases, leaving 18 bases between them. In DNA form, the CDR3 reads TGCGCCAGCAGCCAAGAAACCGCTTTTAAGTTCATCTCTGGGGCCAACGTCCTGACTTTC. It translates to CASSQETAFKFISGANVLTF.

This clone was seen a handful of times. At the DNA level, this CDR3 is encoded by other sequences in the same sample as well. The chain couples TRBV7-9 to TRBJ2-2; TRBD1 aligns across 7 bases. Germline assignment: CDR1 SEHNR and CDR2 FQNEAQ (reference sequence). The CDR3 length is 14 residues. V was clipped by 5 bases and J by 5 bases; unmatched bases: 5. The CDR3 loop is CASSLRGYTGELFF. DNA for the CDR3: TGTGCCAGCAGCCTCAGGGGGTATACCGGGGAGCTGTTTTTT.